This TCR beta chain was obtained from a study of OX40 agonist ivuxolimab in advanced cancers. Data came from immunoSEQ multiplex PCR; TCRdb stores just in-frame clones and leaves some out. This sample has approximately 64,000 clones, with around 89% found just once. The origin of this receptor is an adult with an advanced solid tumor such as melanoma, head and neck, liver or kidney cancer. This sample comprised CD4+ or CD8+ T cells sorted from blood, obtained in a trial of the OX40 agonist ivuxolimab.

The CDR3 spells CASQQDNQPQHF. CDR3 nucleotide sequence: TGTGCCAGCCAGCAGGACAATCAGCCCCAGCATTTT. J is TRBJ1-5 and V is TRBV7-9; D not resolved. The CDR3 has 12 amino acids. Germline lookup yields CDR1 SEHNR and CDR2 FQNEAQ (reference sequence). Trimming removed 8 bases at V and 3 bases at J, with 8 bases between.